This T cell receptor beta chain was obtained from a study of glioma-infiltrating T cells after dendritic cell vaccination. Study overall: Patients had newly diagnosed or recurrent glioblastoma and received dendritic cell vaccines.

CDR3 length: 12 amino acids. V lost 3 bases, J lost 7 bases, and 7 bases lay in between. Germline CDR1 LNHDA, CDR2 SQIVND (reference sequence). Primers: 60 V beta forward and 13 J beta reverse. Measured with immunoSEQ multiplex PCR; TCRdb has only the in-frame clones, and not every one. The top ten clones hold roughly 5.7% of a sample with 80,000 to 100,000 clones, around 80% of them seen once. The study's findings and limits: The cohort had few patients with full blood and tumor sets.

As to this clone: As yet, its antigen is unknown.

The sample consisted of blood, taken before dendritic cell vaccination. The genes are TRBV19 and TRBJ1-5; no clear D gene. This receptor was taken from a human donor with glioblastoma. The CDR3 DNA sequence: TGTGCCAGTAGTATGGCGGCCCAGCCCCAGCATTTT. This codes for CASSMAAQPQHF.